The rows below give T cell receptor beta chains drawn from one sample of a study of cytomegalovirus exposure and HLA in healthy donors. Profiled with immunoSEQ multiplex PCR; TCRdb holds only in-frame clones, not every one. In the table there are 150,000 to 200,000 clones, about 72% of which are singletons. The specimen was PBMCs. The receptors come from a human donor in good health. Both conserved end residues are part of each CDR3. Fields, in order: V gene, D gene, J gene, clone size, CDR3 protein, CDR3 DNA. D genes are given only for firm matches. The size field is filled for only some rows; it gives once, few, many or a size class.

>TRBV27|-|TRBJ1-1|few
CASSLSVGGWAFF
TGTGCCAGCAGTTTATCTGTTGGGGGGTGGGCTTTCTTT
>TRBV6-4|-|TRBJ2-2|few
CASSDRESGELFF
TGTGCCAGCAGTGACCGAGAGTCCGGGGAGCTGTTTTTT
>TRBV7-9|-|TRBJ1-6|few
CASSRDTANSPLHF
TGTGCCAGCAGCCGGGACACGGCAAATTCACCCCTCCACTTT
>TRBV2|-|TRBJ1-4|-
CASSESASPGTNEKLFF
TGTGCCAGCAGTGAAAGCGCCTCCCCAGGGACTAATGAAAAACTGTTTTTT
>TRBV4-1|-|TRBJ2-3|-
CASSHPSPVVTDTQYF
TGCGCCAGCAGCCATCCCTCCCCGGTGGTCACAGATACGCAGTATTTT
>TRBV11-2|-|TRBJ1-5|-
CASSYQGHQPQHF
TGTGCCAGCAGCTATCAGGGTCATCAGCCCCAGCATTTT
>TRBV5-1|TRBD2|TRBJ2-1|-
CASSFTSGGNYNEQFF
TGCGCCAGCAGCTTTACTAGCGGGGGGAACTACAATGAGCAGTTCTTC
>TRBV4-1|-|TRBJ2-7|-
CASSLPGRTYEQYF
TGCGCCAGCAGCCTACCGGGAAGGACGTACGAGCAGTACTTC
>TRBV10-3|TRBD2|TRBJ2-3|-
CAISGGLAGTDTQYF
TGTGCCATCAGTGGGGGACTAGCGGGCACAGATACGCAGTATTTT
>TRBV6-6|-|TRBJ1-1|-
CASSYRQGEAFF
TGTGCCAGCAGTTATAGGCAGGGGGAAGCTTTCTTT
>TRBV29-1|TRBD1|TRBJ2-7|-
CSVGTDYEQYF
TGCAGCGTAGGGACAGACTACGAGCAGTACTTC